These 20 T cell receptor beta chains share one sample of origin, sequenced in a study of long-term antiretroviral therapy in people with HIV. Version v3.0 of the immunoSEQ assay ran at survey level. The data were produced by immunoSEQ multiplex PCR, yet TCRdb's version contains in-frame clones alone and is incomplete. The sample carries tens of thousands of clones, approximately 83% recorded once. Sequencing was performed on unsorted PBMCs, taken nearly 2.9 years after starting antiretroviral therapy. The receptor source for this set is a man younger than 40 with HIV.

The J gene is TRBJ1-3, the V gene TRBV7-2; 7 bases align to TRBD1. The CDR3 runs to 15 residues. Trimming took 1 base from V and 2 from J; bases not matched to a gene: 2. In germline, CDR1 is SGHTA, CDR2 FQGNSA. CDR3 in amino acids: CASSLGRGPGNTIYF. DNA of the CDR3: TGTGCCAGCAGCTTAGGTAGGGGGCCTGGAAACACCATATATTTT. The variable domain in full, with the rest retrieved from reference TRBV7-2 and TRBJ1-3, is GAGVSQSPSNKVTEKGKDVELRCDPISGHTALYWYRQSLGQGLEFLIYFQGNSAPDKSGLPSDRFSAERTGGSVSTLTIQRTQQEDSAVYLCASSLGRGPGNTIYFGEGSWLTVV.

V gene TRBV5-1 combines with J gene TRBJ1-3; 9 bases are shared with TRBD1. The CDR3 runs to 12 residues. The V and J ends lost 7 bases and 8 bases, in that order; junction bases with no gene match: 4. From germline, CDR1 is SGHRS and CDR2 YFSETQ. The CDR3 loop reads CASSWTGDTIYF. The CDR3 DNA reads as TGCGCCAGCTCCTGGACAGGGGACACCATATATTTT.

The CDR3 nucleotides are TGTGCCAGCACCAAGGAGTCGGGCAATCAGCCCCAGCATTTT. It yields the protein CASTKESGNQPQHF. V usage is TRBV2 and J usage is TRBJ1-5; no definite D call. The CDR3 covers 14 residues. CDR1 and CDR2 (germline): SNHLY, FYNNEI. V was clipped by 7 bases and J by 2 bases, with 12 bases between them.

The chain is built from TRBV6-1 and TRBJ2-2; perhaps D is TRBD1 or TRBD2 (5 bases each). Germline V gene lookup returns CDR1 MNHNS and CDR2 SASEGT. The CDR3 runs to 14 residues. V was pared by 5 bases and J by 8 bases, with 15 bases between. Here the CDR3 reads CASSSGPERGELFF. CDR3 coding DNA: TGTGCCAGCAGTTCGGGACCCGAAAGGGGGGAGCTGTTTTTT.

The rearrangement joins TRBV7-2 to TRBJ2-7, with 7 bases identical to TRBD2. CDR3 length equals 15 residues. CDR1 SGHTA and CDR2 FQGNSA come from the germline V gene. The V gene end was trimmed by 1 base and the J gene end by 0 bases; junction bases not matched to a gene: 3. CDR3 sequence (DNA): TGTGCCAGCAGCTTAGTGTCTAGCGGCTCCTACGAGCAGTACTTC. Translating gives CASSLVSSGSYEQYF.

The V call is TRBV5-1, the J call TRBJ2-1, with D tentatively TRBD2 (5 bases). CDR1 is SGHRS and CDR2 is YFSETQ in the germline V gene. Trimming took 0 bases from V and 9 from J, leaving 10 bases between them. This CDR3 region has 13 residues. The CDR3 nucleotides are TGCGCCAGCAGCTTGGGTAGGGCGGGTGAGCAGTTCTTC. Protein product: CASSLGRAGEQFF.

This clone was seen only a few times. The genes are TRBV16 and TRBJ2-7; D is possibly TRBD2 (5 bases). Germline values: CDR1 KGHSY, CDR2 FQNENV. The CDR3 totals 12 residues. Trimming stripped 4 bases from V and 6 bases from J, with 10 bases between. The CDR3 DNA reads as TGTGCCAGCAGCCCTGCCCGGGGCGAGCAGTACTTC. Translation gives CASSPARGEQYF. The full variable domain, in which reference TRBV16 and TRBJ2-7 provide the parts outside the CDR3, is GEEVAQTPKHLVRGEGQKAKLYCAPIKGHSYVFWYQQVLKNEFKFLISFQNENVFDETGMPKERFSAKCLPNSPCSLEIQATKLEDSAVYFCASSPARGEQYFGPGTRLTVT.

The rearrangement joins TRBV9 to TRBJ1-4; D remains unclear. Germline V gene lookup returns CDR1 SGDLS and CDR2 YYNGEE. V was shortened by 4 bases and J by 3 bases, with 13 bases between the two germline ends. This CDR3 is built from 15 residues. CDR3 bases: TGTGCCAGCAGCCCGTGGAGCGCGGCTAATGAAAAACTGTTTTTT. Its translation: CASSPWSAANEKLFF.

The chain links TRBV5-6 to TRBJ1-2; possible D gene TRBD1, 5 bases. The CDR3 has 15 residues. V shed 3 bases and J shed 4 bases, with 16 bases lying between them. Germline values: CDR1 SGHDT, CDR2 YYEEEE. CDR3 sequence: CASSSSREMGYGYTF. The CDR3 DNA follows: TGTGCCAGCAGCTCCAGCAGGGAGATGGGCTATGGCTACACCTTC.

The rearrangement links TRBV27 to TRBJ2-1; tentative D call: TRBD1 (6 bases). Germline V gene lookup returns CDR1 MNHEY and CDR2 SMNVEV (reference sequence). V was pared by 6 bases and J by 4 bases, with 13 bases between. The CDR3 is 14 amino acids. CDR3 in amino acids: CASRVGTPYNEQFF. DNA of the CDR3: TGTGCCAGCAGAGTGGGGACACCATACAATGAGCAGTTCTTC.

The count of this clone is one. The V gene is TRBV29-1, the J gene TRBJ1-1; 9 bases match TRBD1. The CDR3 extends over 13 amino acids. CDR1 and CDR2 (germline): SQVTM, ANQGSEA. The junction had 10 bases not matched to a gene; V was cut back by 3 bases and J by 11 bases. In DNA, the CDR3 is TGCAGCGTTGAGGAGGGACAGGGACTATATGCTTTCTTT. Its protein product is CSVEEGQGLYAFF.

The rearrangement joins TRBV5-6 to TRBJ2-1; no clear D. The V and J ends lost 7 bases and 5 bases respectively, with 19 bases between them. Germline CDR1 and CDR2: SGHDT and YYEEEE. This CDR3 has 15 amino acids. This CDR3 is CASSPPRLFHNEQFF. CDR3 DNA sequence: TGTGCCAGCTCCCCCCCCCGGCTCTTCCACAATGAGCAGTTCTTC. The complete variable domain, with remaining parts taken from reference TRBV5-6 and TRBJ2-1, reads DAGVTQSPTHLIKTRGQQVTLRCSPKSGHDTVSWYQQALGQGPQFIFQYYEEEERQRGNFPDRFSGHQFPNYSSELNVNALLLGDSALYLCASSPPRLFHNEQFFGPGTRLTVL.

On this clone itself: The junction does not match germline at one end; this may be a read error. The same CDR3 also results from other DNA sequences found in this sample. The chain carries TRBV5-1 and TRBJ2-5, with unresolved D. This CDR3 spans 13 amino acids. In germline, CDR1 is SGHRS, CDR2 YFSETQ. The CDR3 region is CASSLRYQETQYF. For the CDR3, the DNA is TGCGCCAGCAGCTTAAGGTACCAAGAGACTCAGTACTTC.

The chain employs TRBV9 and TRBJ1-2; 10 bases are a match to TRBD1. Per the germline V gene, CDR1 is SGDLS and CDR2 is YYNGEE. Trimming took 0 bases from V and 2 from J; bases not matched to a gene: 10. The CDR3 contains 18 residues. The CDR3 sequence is CASSVALVPGQGNYGYTF. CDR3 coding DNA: TGTGCCAGCAGCGTAGCCTTAGTCCCGGGACAGGGGAACTATGGCTACACCTTC.

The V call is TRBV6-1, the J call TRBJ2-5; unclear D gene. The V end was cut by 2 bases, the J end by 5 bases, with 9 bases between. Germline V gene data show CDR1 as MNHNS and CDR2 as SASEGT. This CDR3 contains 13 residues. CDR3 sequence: CASSEPWLETQYF. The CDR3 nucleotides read TGTGCCAGCAGTGAACCGTGGTTGGAGACCCAGTACTTC.

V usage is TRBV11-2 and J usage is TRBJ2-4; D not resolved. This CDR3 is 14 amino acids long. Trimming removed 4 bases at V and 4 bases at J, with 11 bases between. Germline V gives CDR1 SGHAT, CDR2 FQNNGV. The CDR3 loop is CASSSSVGKNIQYF. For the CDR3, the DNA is TGTGCCAGCAGCTCGTCCGTAGGAAAAAACATTCAGTACTTC.

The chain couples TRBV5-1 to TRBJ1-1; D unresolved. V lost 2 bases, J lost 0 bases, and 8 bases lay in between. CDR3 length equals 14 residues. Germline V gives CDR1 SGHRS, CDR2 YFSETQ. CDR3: CASSLTNMNTEAFF. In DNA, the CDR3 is TGCGCCAGCAGCTTAACGAACATGAACACTGAAGCTTTCTTT.

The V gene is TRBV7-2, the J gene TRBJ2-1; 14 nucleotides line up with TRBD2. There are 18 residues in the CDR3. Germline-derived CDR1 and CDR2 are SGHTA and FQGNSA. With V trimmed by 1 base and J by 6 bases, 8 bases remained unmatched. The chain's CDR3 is CASSLEGTSGRFLNEQFF. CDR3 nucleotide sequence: TGTGCCAGCAGCTTAGAGGGGACTAGCGGGAGATTCCTCAATGAGCAGTTCTTC.

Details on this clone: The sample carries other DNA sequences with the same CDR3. Here the CDR3 DNA reads TGTGCCATCAGCGGACTAGCGGGATACACCGGGGAGCTGTTTTTT. Encoded protein: CAISGLAGYTGELFF. The gene calls are TRBV10-3 and TRBJ2-2; the match to TRBD2 covers 12 bases. This CDR3 region has 15 residues. V lost 6 bases to trimming and J lost 3 bases; unmatched junction nucleotides: 2. CDR1 is ENHRY and CDR2 is SYGVKD in the germline V gene.

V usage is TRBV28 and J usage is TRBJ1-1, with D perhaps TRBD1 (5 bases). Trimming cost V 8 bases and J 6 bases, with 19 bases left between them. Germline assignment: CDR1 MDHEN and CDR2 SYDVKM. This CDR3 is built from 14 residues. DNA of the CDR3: TGTGCCAGCTCTCCGGGGGGTAGTCGATCTGAAGCTTTCTTT. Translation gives CASSPGGSRSEAFF.